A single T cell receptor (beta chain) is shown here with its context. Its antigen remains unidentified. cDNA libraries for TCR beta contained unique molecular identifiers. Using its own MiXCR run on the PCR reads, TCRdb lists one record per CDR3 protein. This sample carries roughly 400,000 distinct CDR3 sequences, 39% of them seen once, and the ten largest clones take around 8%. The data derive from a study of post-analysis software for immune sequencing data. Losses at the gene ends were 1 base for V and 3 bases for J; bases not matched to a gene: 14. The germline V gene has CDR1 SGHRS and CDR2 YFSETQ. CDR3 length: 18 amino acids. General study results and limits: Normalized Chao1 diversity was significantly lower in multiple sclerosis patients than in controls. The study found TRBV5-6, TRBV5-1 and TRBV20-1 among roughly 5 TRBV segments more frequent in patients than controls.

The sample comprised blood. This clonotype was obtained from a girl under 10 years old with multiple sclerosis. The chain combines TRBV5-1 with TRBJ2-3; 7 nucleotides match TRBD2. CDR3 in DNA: TGCGCCAGCAGCTTGACCCGTGGGACTAAGGAGAAGACAGATACGCAGTATTTT. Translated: CASSLTRGTKEKTDTQYF.